This is a list of T cell receptor beta chains from one sample in a study of blood T cell repertoires in COVID-19. The repertoire was sequenced with immunoSEQ multiplex PCR; TCRdb's copy has only in-frame clones and lacks some. Of 400,000 to 450,000 clones in the sample, 75% to 90% are singletons; the top ten hold roughly 1.1%. Sequenced sample: PBMCs or T cells enriched from blood (not recorded which). The source is a man in his thirties or forties who had recovered from COVID-19. Each CDR3 is given with its conserved first and last residue. D genes are given only for firm matches. Clone size appears in some rows only: once, few, many, or a class for an expanded clone.

>NA|NA|TRBV4-1|TRBJ2-7|17
TGCGCCAGCAGCCAAGATGATGACACTAGCAGTCCCTACGAGCAGTACTTC
CASSQDDDTSSPYEQYF
>TRBD1|NA|TRBV5-8|TRBJ1-2|15
TGTGCCAGCAGCTACCGGGGGGGGACAGTCTATGGCTACACCTTC
CASSYRGGTVYGYTF
>NA|NA|TRBV5-1|TRBJ1-5|13
TGCGCCAGCAGCTTGGAGGGGGTTCAGCCCCAGCATTTT
CASSLEGVQPQHF
>TRBD2|NA|TRBV3-1/TRBV3-2|TRBJ2-3|18
TGTGCCAGCAGCCAAGAACTAGCGGGAGGCCGCGGCACAGATACGCAGTATTTT
CASSQELAGGRGTDTQYF
>NA|NA|TRBV28|TRBJ2-1|13
TGTGCCAGCAGTACGGGGAGCTTCGATGAGCAGTTCTTC
CASSTGSFDEQFF
>NA|NA|TRBV28|TRBJ2-5|15
TGTGCCAGCAGTTTCCGGGTCTCCAACCGGGAGACCCAGTACTTC
CASSFRVSNRETQYF
>TRBD1|NA|TRBV6-4|TRBJ1-1|13
TGTGCCAGCAGGAAGGGACAGGGGTTTGAAGCTTTCTTT
CASRKGQGFEAFF
>TRBD2|NA|TRBV3-1/TRBV3-2|TRBJ2-1|15
TGTGCCAGCAGCACCGGGCTAGCGGAATACAATGAGCAGTTCTTC
CASSTGLAEYNEQFF
>TRBD1|NA|TRBV6-5|TRBJ1-4|15
TGTGCCAGCAGTCAGCGGACAGGGGGTAATGAAAAACTGTTTTTT
CASSQRTGGNEKLFF
>TRBD1|NA|TRBV30|TRBJ2-3|13
TGTGCCTGGAAGGGACAGAACACAGATACGCAGTATTTT
CAWKGQNTDTQYF
>NA|NA|TRBV10-2|TRBJ1-2|13
TGCGCCAGCGGGGGAGGGCCTAACTATGGCTACACCTTC
CASGGGPNYGYTF
>NA|once|TRBV27|TRBJ2-3|15
TGTGCCAGCAGTTTAACCCGAAGACAGCCAGATACGCAGTATTTT
CASSLTRRQPDTQYF
>TRBD2|NA|TRBV5-1|TRBJ2-7|17
TGCGCCAGCAGCTCGACCGTGACTAAGCGGGAGGGCCTCGAGCAGTACTTC
CASSSTVTKREGLEQYF
>TRBD2|NA|TRBV7-9|TRBJ2-2|16
TGTGCCAGCAGCTTAGCGGGAGGGAATGGCGCCGGGGAGCTGTTTTTT
CASSLAGGNGAGELFF
>NA|NA|TRBV2|TRBJ1-1|15
TGTGCCAGCAGTGGAACAGGCGGCTTGAACACTGAAGCTTTCTTT
CASSGTGGLNTEAFF
>NA|NA|TRBV30|TRBJ2-7|12
TGTGCCTGGAGTGCAGCGGTATACGAGCAGTACTTC
CAWSAAVYEQYF
>NA|NA|TRBV9|TRBJ2-3|15
TGTGCCAGCAGCTTATGGCCCTCCAGCACAGATACGCAGTATTTT
CASSLWPSSTDTQYF
>NA|few|TRBV25-1|TRBJ2-7|15
TGTGCCAGCAGTGAACCGCATGGACAGAGCTACGAGCAGTACTTC
CASSEPHGQSYEQYF
>NA|NA|TRBV11-2|TRBJ1-1|13
TGTGCCAGCAGCTTAGTTCTCCTCACTGAAGCTTTCTTT
CASSLVLLTEAFF
>NA|NA|TRBV28|TRBJ2-5|16
TGTACCAGCAGTTTAAGGGTCGGGGGACCAAGAGAGACCCAGTACTTC
CTSSLRVGGPRETQYF
>NA|once|TRBV30|TRBJ1-6|13
TGTGCCTGGAGTGTCGGCGATAGGGGACCCCTCCACTTT
CAWSVGDRGPLHF
>TRBD2|few|TRBV6-1|TRBJ2-3|11
TGTGCCAGCAGTGAAGTAGCGGGGCAGTATTTT
CASSEVAGQYF
>TRBD1|NA|TRBV3-1/TRBV3-2|TRBJ1-1|15
TGTGCCAGCAGCCCACGACAGGGTAAGGTCACTGAAGCTTTCTTT
CASSPRQGKVTEAFF
>NA|few|TRBV7-3|TRBJ2-2|13
TGTGCCAGCAGCTTAACGGCGGCCGGGGAGCTGTTTTTT
CASSLTAAGELFF
>NA|NA|TRBV28|TRBJ1-6|17
TGTGCCAGCAGTCCCTGGACAGCCACGTCCTATAATTCACCCCTCCACTTT
CASSPWTATSYNSPLHF
>NA|NA|TRBV5-1|TRBJ2-5|11
TGCGCCAGCAGCTCTCCTGAGACCCAGTACTTC
CASSSPETQYF
>TRBD1|NA|TRBV5-5|TRBJ2-7|16
TGTGCCAGCAGCTCGGGACAGGGGGCCGTGACCTACGAGCAGTACTTC
CASSSGQGAVTYEQYF
>NA|NA|TRBV19|TRBJ1-1|13
TGTGCCAGTACCCTGGGCCCATCGACTGAAGCTTTCTTT
CASTLGPSTEAFF
>NA|NA|TRBV6-5|TRBJ2-5|14
TGTGCCAGCAGTTACCAGGGAGGTCGGGAGACCCAGTACTTC
CASSYQGGRETQYF
>NA|NA|TRBV5-1|TRBJ2-7|17
TGCGCCAGCAGCTCGGTCCCGGGTACAGGGAGCTCCTACGAGCAGTACTTC
CASSSVPGTGSSYEQYF
>NA|NA|TRBV6-5|TRBJ1-2|13
TGTGCCAGCAGCTTCGACAGCGGGGGTGGCTACACCTTC
CASSFDSGGGYTF
>NA|NA|TRBV14|TRBJ1-2|13
TGTGCCAGCAGCCTTAGGGGAGGCTATGGCTACACCTTC
CASSLRGGYGYTF
>NA|NA|TRBV29-1|TRBJ2-7|14
TGCAGCGTTGAAGATAGCAGGGCCTCCTACGAGCAGTACTTC
CSVEDSRASYEQYF
>NA|NA|TRBV19|TRBJ1-5|14
TGTGCCAGTGGCTCGGACAGACTCAATCAGCCCCAGCATTTT
CASGSDRLNQPQHF
>NA|NA|TRBV7-9|TRBJ1-5|15
TGTGCCAGCAGCGACGGCGGGGGGAGCAATCAGCCCCAGCATTTT
CASSDGGGSNQPQHF
>TRBD2|NA|TRBV7-6|TRBJ2-3|15
TGTGCCAGCAGCTTTCGGGCGGGAGCCTCCGATACGCAGTATTTT
CASSFRAGASDTQYF
>TRBD2|NA|TRBV30|TRBJ2-3|14
TGTGCCTGGAGACTAGCGGGGTACACAGATACGCAGTATTTT
CAWRLAGYTDTQYF
>NA|NA|TRBV5-1|TRBJ1-6|12
TGCGCCAGCAAACAGAACAATTCACCCCTCCACTTT
CASKQNNSPLHF
>NA|NA|TRBV7-2|TRBJ1-4|16
TGTGCCAGCAGCTTACCCCGCACCGGAGGTGGTGAAAAACTGTTTTTT
CASSLPRTGGGEKLFF
>NA|NA|TRBV4-1|TRBJ2-7|14
TGCGCCAGCAGCCTTGCGGCTCTTATCTACGAGCAGTACTTC
CASSLAALIYEQYF
>TRBD1|once|TRBV29-1|TRBJ1-2|11
TGCAGCGTTGCAGGGGGCGGGGAGGGGACCTTC
CSVAGGGEGTF
>TRBD2|NA|TRBV3-1/TRBV3-2|TRBJ2-1|17
TGTGCCAGCAGCCGGGGGGCTAGCGGGAGTTCCTACAATGAGCAGTTCTTC
CASSRGASGSSYNEQFF
>NA|NA|TRBV19|TRBJ1-1|13
TGTGCCAGTAGTATGGCCCCCTACACTGAAGCTTTCTTT
CASSMAPYTEAFF
>NA|NA|TRBV29-1|TRBJ1-2|11
TGCAGCGTTGATGGTCAGGCTGGCTACACCTTC
CSVDGQAGYTF
>NA|NA|TRBV10-3|TRBJ2-5|15
TGTGCCATCAGTGATAATGGGGGGGCCAAAGAGACCCAGTACTTC
CAISDNGGAKETQYF
>NA|NA|TRBV7-9|TRBJ1-5|14
TGTGCCAGCAGCTCCCTCACGTCGGGACAGCCCCAGCATTTT
CASSSLTSGQPQHF
>NA|NA|TRBV30|TRBJ1-2|13
TGTGCCTGGAACCCTGACAGTTTCTATGGCTACACCTTC
CAWNPDSFYGYTF
>NA|NA|TRBV11-2|TRBJ2-1|14
TGTGCCAGCAGCTTAGCTGGAGGGCCGGGAGAGCAGTTCTTC
CASSLAGGPGEQFF
>TRBD1|NA|TRBV5-5|TRBJ1-2|15
TGTGCCAGCAGCTTGGGCCGGACAGGAATTGTTGGCTACACCTTC
CASSLGRTGIVGYTF